The 15 T cell receptor beta chains in this list originate from one sample, sequenced in a study of metastatic and nonmetastatic thyroid tumors. Each patient came to thyroid surgery without any prior treatment (of any kind). Using MiXCR, TCRdb re-called clones from the PCR reads. The sample carries about 30,000 clones, over 15% recorded once. Sequenced: blood. All receptors come from a female donor with papillary thyroid cancer or a benign thyroid nodule (not recorded which). Some clones in this sample may be carry-over from other donors' samples.

By sample fraction, this clone is medium-sized. The CDR3 protein is CASRPGTGQNSPLHF. CDR3 bases: TGTGCCAGCAGACCAGGGACAGGGCAGAATTCACCCCTCCACTTT. The chain combines TRBV5-5 with TRBJ1-6; 9 positions agree with TRBD1. Germline-derived CDR1 and CDR2 are SGHKS and YYEKEE (reference sequence). V shed 5 bases, J shed 7 bases, and the junction held 7 bases outside the gene matches. This CDR3 spans 15 amino acids. Full variable domain (outside the CDR3, taken from reference TRBV5-5 and TRBJ1-6): DAGVTQSPTHLIKTRGQQVTLRCSPISGHKSVSWYQQVLGQGPQFIFQYYEKEERGRGNFPDRFSARQFPNYSSELNVNALLLGDSALYLCASRPGTGQNSPLHFGNGTRLTVT.

In its sample, this clone was seen many times. Other DNA sequences in this sample translate to the same CDR3. The chain joins TRBV16 to TRBJ1-5; D gene ambiguous. The CDR3 spans 12 residues. CDR1 and CDR2 from the germline V gene are KGHSY and FQNENV. V lost 4 bases to trimming and J lost 2 bases, with 3 bases between them. The CDR3 DNA follows: TGTGCCAGCAGCCGAGGCAATCAGCCCCAGCATTTT. Translating gives CASSRGNQPQHF.

The rearrangement links TRBV30 to TRBJ1-1, with 7 bases fitting TRBD1. With V trimmed by 3 bases and J by 11 bases, 6 bases remained unmatched. CDR1 and CDR2 (germline): GTSNPN, SVGIG (reference sequence). This CDR3 spans 11 amino acids. The CDR3 bases are TGTGCCTGGAGCACACAGGGGCGGGCTTTCTTT. It translates to CAWSTQGRAFF.

Worth noting for this clone: At one end, the junction sequence differs from germline, possibly due to a read error. J is TRBJ2-3 and V is TRBV9; D is uncertain. The CDR3 loop spans 15 amino acids. CDR1 and CDR2 (germline): SGDLS, YYNGEE. The CDR3 is CVSSVGWIGTDTQYF. CDR3 bases: TGTGTCAGCAGCGTAGGATGGATTGGCACAGATACGCAGTATTTT.

This clone is labeled medium-sized. The V gene is TRBV24-1, the J gene TRBJ1-1; possibly TRBD1 for D (5 bases). From germline, CDR1 is KGHDR and CDR2 SFDVKD. V lost 3 bases and J lost 5, with 6 bases in between. CDR3 size: 12 residues. For the CDR3, the DNA is TGTGCCACCAGTGATGCAGGGACTGAAGCTTTCTTT. Amino acid sequence: CATSDAGTEAFF.

This clone was observed many times. The chain carries TRBV19 and TRBJ1-6; 7 bases map to TRBD1. J was trimmed by 3 bases and V by 5 bases; bases with no gene match: 4. Germline V CDR1 and CDR2: LNHDA, SQIVND (reference sequence). This CDR3 is 15 amino acids long. The CDR3 region is CASSGDRRYNSPLHF. CDR3 bases: TGTGCCAGTAGTGGGGACAGACGCTATAATTCACCCCTCCACTTT.

The V and J genes are TRBV19 and TRBJ2-2; 10 nucleotides line up with TRBD2. Per germline, CDR1 LNHDA and CDR2 SQIVND (reference sequence). The trim removed 7 bases at V and 6 bases at J, leaving 5 bases unmatched. The CDR3 contains 14 residues. CDR3 sequence reads: CASKLAGEAGELFF. The CDR3 coding sequence is TGTGCCAGTAAGCTAGCGGGAGAGGCCGGGGAGCTGTTTTTT.

This clone was seen more than once but under ten times. It may be a read error: a sequence one base away is much more abundant. This chain joins TRBV5-4 and TRBJ2-7; possibly TRBD1 for D (5 bases). Trimming shortened V by 4 bases and J by 1 base, and 12 bases separated the two germline ends. This CDR3 contains 14 residues. Germline values: CDR1 SGHNT, CDR2 YYREEE (reference sequence). The DNA for the CDR3 is TGTGCCAGCAGCCTGGGGCAACCGTCCTACGAGCAGTACTTC. It yields the protein CASSLGQPSYEQYF.

The rearrangement links TRBV11-2 to TRBJ2-1, with 8 bases aligning to TRBD2. J was trimmed by 7 bases and V by 1 base; bases with no gene match: 15. The CDR3 consists of 18 residues. Germline CDR1 SGHAT, CDR2 FQNNGV. The CDR3 spells CASSLVGGLSGGRNEQFF. The CDR3, as DNA: TGTGCCAGCAGCTTAGTCGGGGGCTTGTCGGGAGGGAGGAATGAGCAGTTCTTC.

This clone has a count of ten or more. This chain joins TRBV5-1 and TRBJ2-3; 9 nucleotides match TRBD2. The germline gives CDR1 SGHRS, CDR2 YFSETQ. CDR3 length: 16 residues. The ends lost 4 bases at V and 4 bases at J; junction bases unmatched: 10. CDR3 protein: CASSPQGSGSSDTQYF. The CDR3 DNA reads as TGCGCCAGCAGCCCCCAGGGTAGCGGGAGTTCAGATACGCAGTATTTT.

This clone came up many times. Just one base apart from a much larger clone, this may be a read error. This chain links TRBV11-2 with TRBJ2-1; the match to TRBD2 covers 13 bases. This CDR3 is 15 amino acids long. Germline CDR1 and CDR2: SGHAT and FQNNGV. The V segment lost 0 bases and the J segment 9 bases; nucleotides outside the gene matches: 2. The CDR3 sequence: CASSLELAGGSEQFF. CDR3 DNA: TGTGCCAGCAGCTTAGAACTAGCGGGAGGGAGTGAGCAGTTCTTC.

This clone was detected many times. The chain links TRBV30 to TRBJ2-1; weak D call: TRBD2 (6 bases). This CDR3 comprises 15 residues. The V gene's germline CDR1 is GTSNPN and CDR2 SVGIG (reference sequence). V lost 2 bases to trimming and J lost 8 bases, with 19 bases between them. DNA of the CDR3: TGTGCCTGGAGTATGGGACTCCCGACTATATATGAGCAGTTCTTC. This translates into CAWSMGLPTIYEQFF.

This clone was detected many times. The rearrangement joins TRBV11-2 to TRBJ1-5; D not certain. V dropped 2 bases and J dropped 6 bases, with 8 bases sitting between them. Germline values: CDR1 SGHAT, CDR2 FQNNGV. This CDR3 spans 13 amino acids. The chain's CDR3 is CASSLSSVQPQHF. The CDR3, as DNA: TGTGCCAGCAGCTTATCTTCTGTTCAGCCCCAGCATTTT.

This clone has a count of ten or more. Other DNA sequences in this specimen translate into the identical CDR3. V usage is TRBV7-9 and J usage is TRBJ2-7; perhaps TRBD2 as D (6 bases). The germline V gene encodes CDR1 SEHNR and CDR2 FQNEAQ (reference sequence). The CDR3 runs 12 residues. Between the trimmed V and J ends, which lost 4 bases and 3 bases, there was a span of 7 bases. CDR3 residues: CASSSGLYEQYF. In DNA form, the CDR3 reads TGTGCCAGCAGCTCGGGACTCTACGAGCAGTACTTC.

The genes are TRBV19 and TRBJ1-2; no clear D. The germline CDR1 and CDR2 sequences are LNHDA and SQIVND (reference sequence). The CDR3 covers 13 residues. V was trimmed by 3 bases and J by 3 bases, leaving 8 bases between them. CDR3 bases: TGTGCCAGTAGTATGACCGGTGACTATGGCTACACCTTC. Its protein is CASSMTGDYGYTF.